This note documents a single T cell receptor beta chain sequence. The investigators sampled blood at baseline, at cycle 4 day 1, and at cycle 7 day 1. TCRdb's copy holds only in-frame clones and misses some; the assay was immunoSEQ multiplex PCR. The sample yields around 74,000 clones, 92% seen once. This specimen belongs to a study of OX40 agonist ivuxolimab in advanced cancers. About the study: Given to patients was ivuxolimab, an agonistic anti-OX40 (CD134) antibody. Antecedent anti-PD-1, anti-PD-L1 or anti-CTLA-4 therapy was permissible, with 35% to 40% having received some. Three patients showed partial responses: one hepatocellular carcinoma and two cutaneous melanoma cases.

Germline CDR1 MGHRA, CDR2 YSYEKL. The CDR3 is made up of 16 amino acids. J was trimmed by 6 bases and V by 4 bases; bases with no gene match: 9. The V call is TRBV4-1, the J call TRBJ2-1, with 10 bases identical to TRBD2. The clonotype comes from an adult with an advanced solid tumor such as melanoma, head and neck, liver or kidney cancer. The sample was CD4+ or CD8+ T cells sorted from blood, taken in a trial of the OX40 agonist ivuxolimab. The CDR3 DNA reads as TGCGCCAGCAGCCTAGGACTAGCGGCATCTCGCAATGAGCAGTTCTTC. It yields the protein CASSLGLAASRNEQFF.